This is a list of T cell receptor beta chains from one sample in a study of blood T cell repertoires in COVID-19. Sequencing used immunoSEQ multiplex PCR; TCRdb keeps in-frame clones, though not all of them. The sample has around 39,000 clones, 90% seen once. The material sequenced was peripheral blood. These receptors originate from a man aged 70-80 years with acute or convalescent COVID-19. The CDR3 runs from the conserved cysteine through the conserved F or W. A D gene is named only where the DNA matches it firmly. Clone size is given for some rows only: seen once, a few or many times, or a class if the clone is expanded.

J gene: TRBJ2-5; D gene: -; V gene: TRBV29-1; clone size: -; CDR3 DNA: TGCAGCGTTGGGACAGCCCAAGAGACCCAGTACTTC; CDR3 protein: CSVGTAQETQYF
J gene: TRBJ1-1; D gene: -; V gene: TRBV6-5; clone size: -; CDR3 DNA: TGTGCCAGCAGTTACTCGAGAGGTCTTATGAACACTGAAGCTTTCTTT; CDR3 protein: CASSYSRGLMNTEAFF
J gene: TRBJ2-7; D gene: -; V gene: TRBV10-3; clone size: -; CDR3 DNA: TGTGCCATCCTAGGCACGCTGGGCGAGCAGTACTTC; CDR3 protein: CAILGTLGEQYF
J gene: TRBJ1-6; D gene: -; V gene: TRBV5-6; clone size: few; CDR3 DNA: TGTGCCAGCAGCTTGATACAGCTTAATTCACCCCTCCACTTT; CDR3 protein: CASSLIQLNSPLHF
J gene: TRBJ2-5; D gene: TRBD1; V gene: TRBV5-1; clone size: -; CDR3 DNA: TGCGCCAGCAGCTCTCGAGGACAGGAAGAGACCCAGTACTTC; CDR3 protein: CASSSRGQEETQYF
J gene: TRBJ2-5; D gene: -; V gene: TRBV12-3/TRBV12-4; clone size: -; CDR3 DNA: TGTGCCAGCAGTTTAGGTACAAGAGAGACCCAGTACTTC; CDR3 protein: CASSLGTRETQYF
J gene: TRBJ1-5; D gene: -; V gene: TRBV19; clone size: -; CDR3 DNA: TGTGCCAGTAGTAGATTGGAGCAGCCCCAGCATTTT; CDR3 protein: CASSRLEQPQHF
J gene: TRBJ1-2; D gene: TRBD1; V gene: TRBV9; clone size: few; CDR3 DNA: TGTGCCAGCAGCGTAGGTGGGGCGGGACAGGGGGCTTCTGGCTACACCTTC; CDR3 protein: CASSVGGAGQGASGYTF
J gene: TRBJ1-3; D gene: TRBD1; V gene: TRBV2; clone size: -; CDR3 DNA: TGTGCCAGCAGTAAGGGACAGGCCCTCTCTGGAAACACCATATATTTT; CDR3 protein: CASSKGQALSGNTIYF
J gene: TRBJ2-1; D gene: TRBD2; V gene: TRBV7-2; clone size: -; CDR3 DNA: TGTGCCAGCAGCTTAAATCTAGCGGCTAATGAGCAGTTCTTC; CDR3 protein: CASSLNLAANEQFF
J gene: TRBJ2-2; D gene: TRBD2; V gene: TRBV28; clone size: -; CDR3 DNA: TGTGCCAGCAGTTCCCCTGACGGGAGGGCCACCGGGGAGCTGTTTTTT; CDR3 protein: CASSSPDGRATGELFF
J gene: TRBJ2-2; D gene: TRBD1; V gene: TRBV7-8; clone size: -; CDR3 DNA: TGTGCCAGCAGCTTAGTCTCTGGGACAGGGAACACCGGGGAGCTGTTTTTT; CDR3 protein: CASSLVSGTGNTGELFF
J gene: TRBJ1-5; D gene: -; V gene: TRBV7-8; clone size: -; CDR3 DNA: TGTGCCAGCAGCTTACGACAGGAGCTTAGCAATCAGCCCCAGCATTTT; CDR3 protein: CASSLRQELSNQPQHF
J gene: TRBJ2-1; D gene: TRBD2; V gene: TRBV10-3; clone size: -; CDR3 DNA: TGTGCCATCAGTGAGTCTGCTAGCGGTAATGAGCAGTTCTTC; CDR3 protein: CAISESASGNEQFF
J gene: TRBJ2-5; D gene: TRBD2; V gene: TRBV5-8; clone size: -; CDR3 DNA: TGTGCCAGCAGCTCGGGACTAGCGGGAGTCGGGTACCAAGAGACCCAGTACTTC; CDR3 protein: CASSSGLAGVGYQETQYF
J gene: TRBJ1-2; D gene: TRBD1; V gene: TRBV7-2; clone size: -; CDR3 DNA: TGTGCCAGCACCTTCGACAGGGGGATTAGTGGCTACACCTTC; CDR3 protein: CASTFDRGISGYTF
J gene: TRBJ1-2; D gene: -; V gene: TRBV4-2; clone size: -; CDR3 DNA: TGTGCCAGCAGCCAAACTCTCGCGGGGAGAGACTATGGCTACACCTTC; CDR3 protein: CASSQTLAGRDYGYTF
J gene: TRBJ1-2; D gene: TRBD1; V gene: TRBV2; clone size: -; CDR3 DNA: TGTGCCAGCAGCGCCGGGACAGGGGGCACCTATGGCTACACCTTC; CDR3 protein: CASSAGTGGTYGYTF
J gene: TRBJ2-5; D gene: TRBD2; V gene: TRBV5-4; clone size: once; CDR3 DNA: TGTGCCAGCAGCTCGACTAGCGGGAGGGTCGGGGAGACCCAGTACTTC; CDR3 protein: CASSSTSGRVGETQYF
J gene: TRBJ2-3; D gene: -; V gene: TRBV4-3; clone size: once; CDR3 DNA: TGCGCCAGCAGCCAAGATAGCGCTAGCGCTACAGATACGCAGTATTTT; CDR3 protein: CASSQDSASATDTQYF
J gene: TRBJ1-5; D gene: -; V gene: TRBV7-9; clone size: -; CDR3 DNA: TGTGCCAGCAGCTCCGACAGCCCAAATCAGCCCCAGCATTTT; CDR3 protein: CASSSDSPNQPQHF
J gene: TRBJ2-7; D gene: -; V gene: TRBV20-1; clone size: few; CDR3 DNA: TGCAGTGCGATAGATCCCTACGAGCAGTACTTC; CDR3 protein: CSAIDPYEQYF
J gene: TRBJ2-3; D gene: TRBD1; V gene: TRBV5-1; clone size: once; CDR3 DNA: TGCGCCAGCAGCCAGCAAAGGACAGGGGACACAGATACGCAGTATTTT; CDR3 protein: CASSQQRTGDTDTQYF
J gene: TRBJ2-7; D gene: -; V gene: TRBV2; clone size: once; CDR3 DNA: TGTGCCAGCAGTGAAGCGCGGGCCTACGAGCAGTACTTC; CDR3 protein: CASSEARAYEQYF
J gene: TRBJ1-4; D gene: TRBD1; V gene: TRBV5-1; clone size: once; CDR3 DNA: TGCGCCAGCAGCTTCGGGACAGGAGATGAAAAACTGTTTTTT; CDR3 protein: CASSFGTGDEKLFF
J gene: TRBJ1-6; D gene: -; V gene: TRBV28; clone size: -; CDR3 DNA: TGTGCCAGCAGCTCTAACTCACCCCTCCACTTT; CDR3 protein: CASSSNSPLHF
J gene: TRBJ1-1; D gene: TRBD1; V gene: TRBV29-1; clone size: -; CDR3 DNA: TGCAGCGTTGCAGGACAGGGGAACACTGAAGCTTTCTTT; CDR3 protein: CSVAGQGNTEAFF
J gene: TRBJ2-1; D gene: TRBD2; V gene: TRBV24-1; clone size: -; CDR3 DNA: TGTGCCACCAGTGATTTCGGGACTATCAATGAGCAGTTCTTC; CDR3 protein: CATSDFGTINEQFF
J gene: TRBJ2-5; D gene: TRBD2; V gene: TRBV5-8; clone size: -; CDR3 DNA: TGTGCCAGCAGCCCTTATAGGACTAGCGGGAGGGCGGCGGAGACCCAGTACTTC; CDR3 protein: CASSPYRTSGRAAETQYF
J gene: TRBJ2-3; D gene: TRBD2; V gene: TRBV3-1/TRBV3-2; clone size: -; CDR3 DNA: TGTGCCAGCAGCCAAGAAAAGGGACTAGCGGGAGGAGCGACAGATACGCAGTATTTT; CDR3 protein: CASSQEKGLAGGATDTQYF
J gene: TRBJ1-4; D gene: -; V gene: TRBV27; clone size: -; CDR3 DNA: TGTGCCAGCAGTTTTGGGCAGGGTTTTGAAAAACTGTTTTTT; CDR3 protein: CASSFGQGFEKLFF